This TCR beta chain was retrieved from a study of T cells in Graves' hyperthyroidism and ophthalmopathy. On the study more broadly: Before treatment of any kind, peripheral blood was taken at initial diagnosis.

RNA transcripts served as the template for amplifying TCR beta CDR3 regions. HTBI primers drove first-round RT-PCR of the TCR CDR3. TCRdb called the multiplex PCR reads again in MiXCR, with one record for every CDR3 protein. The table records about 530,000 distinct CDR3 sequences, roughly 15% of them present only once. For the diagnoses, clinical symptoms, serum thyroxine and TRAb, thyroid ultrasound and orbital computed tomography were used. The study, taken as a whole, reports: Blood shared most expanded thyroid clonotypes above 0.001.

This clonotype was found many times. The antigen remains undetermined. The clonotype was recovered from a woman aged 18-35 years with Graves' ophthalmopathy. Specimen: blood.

CDR3 sequence reads: CASSLEARGHEQYF. Written as DNA, the CDR3 is TGTGCCAGCAGTTTGGAGGCTAGGGGACACGAGCAGTACTTC. The chain uses TRBV28 and TRBJ2-7; D tentatively reads TRBD1 or TRBD2 (5 bases each). The CDR3 totals 14 residues. Germline V CDR1 and CDR2: MDHEN, SYDVKM. Trimming removed 3 bases from V and 5 bases from J, with 14 bases in between.